These 28 T cell receptor beta chains came from one sample sequenced in a study of cytomegalovirus exposure and HLA in healthy donors. In the PCR, 60 Vbeta and 13 Jbeta primers were used. TCRdb's copy holds only in-frame clones and misses some; the assay was immunoSEQ multiplex PCR. The sample lists 160,000 or so clones; more than 65% were seen once. The sequenced material came from PBMCs. The receptor set was obtained from a young man in good health and CMV-seropositive.

The chain combines TRBV2 with TRBJ2-5; TRBD1 might be the D (6 bases). The germline gives CDR1 SNHLY, CDR2 FYNNEI. CDR3 length equals 15 residues. V lost 4 bases and J lost 4, with 16 bases in between. The CDR3 loop is CASSANREAGETQYF. Written as DNA, the CDR3 is TGTGCCAGCAGTGCTAACAGGGAAGCAGGAGAGACCCAGTACTTC.

V is TRBV28 and J is TRBJ2-7; 8 bases agree with TRBD2. CDR3 length: 15 residues. V lost 3 bases, J lost 4 bases, and 8 bases stayed unmatched. Germline CDR1 reads MDHEN; CDR2 reads SYDVKM. CDR3 residues: CASSLGRGRFYEQYF. The CDR3 DNA follows: TGTGCCAGCAGTTTGGGGCGCGGGAGGTTTTACGAGCAGTACTTC.

The chain combines TRBV15 with TRBJ1-2, with a possible D match to TRBD1 (5 bases). The V end lost 0 bases, the J end lost 2 bases, and 13 bases lay between the germline ends. The germline CDR1 and CDR2 sequences are LNHNV and YYDKDF (reference sequence). The CDR3 spans 16 residues. In DNA form, the CDR3 reads TGTGCCACCAGCAGAGACAAAACAAAGGGGAACTATGGCTACACCTTC. Protein sequence: CATSRDKTKGNYGYTF.

The chain carries TRBV10-1 and TRBJ2-1, with D possibly being TRBD2 (6 bases). Germline V gene sequence: CDR1 WNHNN, CDR2 SYGVQD (reference sequence). This CDR3 is built from 18 residues. Trimming cost V 1 base and J 0 bases, with 16 bases left between them. In nucleotides, the CDR3 is TGCGCCAGCAGTGAGTTTAGCGGCCTGTCCAGCTCCTACAATGAGCAGTTCTTC. Encoded protein: CASSEFSGLSSSYNEQFF.

V is TRBV6-6 and J is TRBJ1-1; D not resolved. Germline-derived CDR1 and CDR2 are MNHNY and SVGAGI (reference sequence). Trimming pared 0 bases from V and 2 bases from J, leaving 7 bases between. CDR3 length equals 14 residues. The chain's CDR3 is CASSYSAENTEAFF. The CDR3 DNA reads TGTGCCAGCAGTTACTCGGCCGAAAACACTGAAGCTTTCTTT.

V usage is TRBV28 and J usage is TRBJ2-3; 7 bases match TRBD1. Per the germline V gene, CDR1 is MDHEN and CDR2 is SYDVKM. The CDR3 sequence is 15 residues long. The V and J ends lost 2 bases and 3 bases, in that order; junction bases with no gene match: 5. The DNA for the CDR3 is TGTGCCAGCAGTTTAGTTACAGGGGAGACAGATACGCAGTATTTT. It translates to CASSLVTGETDTQYF.

This chain uses TRBV25-1 with TRBJ2-1; D possibly corresponds to TRBD2 (5 bases). The CDR3 covers 13 residues. Germline V gene lookup returns CDR1 MGHDK and CDR2 SYGVNS. The V end lost 9 bases, the J end lost 2 bases, and 11 bases lay between the germline ends. CDR3: CASRELTYNEQFF. For the CDR3, the DNA is TGTGCCAGTCGGGAACTCACCTACAATGAGCAGTTCTTC.

The rearrangement links TRBV10-3 to TRBJ1-2, with 7 bases that match TRBD1. The CDR3 is 17 residues long. Looked up from germline, CDR1 is ENHRY and CDR2 is SYGVKD. V lost 6 bases to trimming and J lost 3 bases; unmatched junction nucleotides: 16. The CDR3 nucleotides read TGTGCCATCAGCGGGATTCAAATGACAGGGAGATACTATGGCTACACCTTC. Its protein product is CAISGIQMTGRYYGYTF.

The V call is TRBV5-6, the J call TRBJ2-5, with 10 bases lining up with TRBD1. J was trimmed by 2 bases and V by 0 bases; bases with no gene match: 1. The CDR3 is 15 residues long. From germline, CDR1 is SGHDT and CDR2 YYEEEE. CDR3 nucleotide sequence: TGTGCCAGCAGCTTGGCGGGACAGGGGCAAGAGACCCAGTACTTC. Translation gives CASSLAGQGQETQYF.

The chain combines TRBV4-1 with TRBJ1-2; TRBD1 might be the D (5 bases). The CDR3 contains 15 residues. With 1 base removed from V and 8 bases from J, the gap between germline ends came to 17 bases. Germline V lookup: CDR1 MGHRA, CDR2 YSYEKL. The CDR3 coding sequence is TGCGCCAGCAGCCAAGCCGGGACTGGGTCTGGAGGCTACACCTTC. Translated, it gives CASSQAGTGSGGYTF.

The chain recombines TRBV4-3 with TRBJ2-2, with TRBD1 matching 10 bases. This CDR3 is built from 18 residues. The J segment lost 4 bases and the V segment lost 1 base, leaving 9 bases of the junction unmatched. The germline gives CDR1 LGHNA, CDR2 YSLEER. CDR3 loop: CASSQVSLRTGGTGELFF. CDR3 nucleotides: TGCGCCAGCAGCCAAGTGTCGTTGAGGACAGGGGGCACCGGGGAGCTGTTTTTT.

CDR3 in DNA: TGTGCCTGGAGTCTCGGGGGACAGGTTAATTCACCCCTCCACTTT. It specifies CAWSLGGQVNSPLHF. The rearrangement links TRBV30 to TRBJ1-6; TRBD1 aligns across 8 bases. The V gene's germline CDR1 is GTSNPN and CDR2 SVGIG (reference sequence). V lost 2 bases to trimming and J lost 6 bases; unmatched junction nucleotides: 6. There are 15 residues in the CDR3. The variable domain in full, with the rest retrieved from reference TRBV30 and TRBJ1-6, is SQTIHQWPATLVQPVGSPLSLECTVEGTSNPNLYWYRQAAGRGLQLLFYSVGIGQISSEVPQNLSASRPQDRQFILSSKKLLLSDSGFYLCAWSLGGQVNSPLHFGNGTRLTVT.

The rearrangement joins TRBV11-2 to TRBJ2-5; 7 bases are shared with TRBD2. The CDR3 totals 15 residues. J lost 2 bases, V lost 5 bases, and 8 bases had no gene match. In germline, CDR1 is SGHAT, CDR2 FQNNGV. For the CDR3, the DNA is TGTGCCAGCAGCCAGCGGGACGGCTTTCAAGAGACCCAGTACTTC. Translation gives CASSQRDGFQETQYF.

This sequence joins TRBV10-2 and TRBJ2-3; no firm D call. CDR3 length: 12 amino acids. Germline V lookup: CDR1 WSHSY, CDR2 SAAADI. The ends were cut back, 10 bases at V and 7 bases at J, with 15 bases in the middle. CDR3 sequence reads: CAIRLEDHTQYF. The CDR3 coding sequence is TGCGCCATCCGCCTTGAGGATCATACGCAGTATTTT.

V usage is TRBV12-5 and J usage is TRBJ1-2; D not certain. Trimming took 3 bases from V and 6 from J, leaving 5 bases between them. The V gene's germline CDR1 is LGHNT and CDR2 FRNRAP. This CDR3 spans 11 amino acids. The CDR3 is CASGFLDGYTF. The CDR3 region has the DNA TGTGCTAGTGGTTTTCTAGATGGCTACACCTTC.

J is TRBJ1-2 and V is TRBV2; D is perhaps TRBD1 (6 bases). The length of the CDR3 is 14 residues. V lost 3 bases and J 2 bases, leaving 10 bases between the germline ends. Germline CDR1 and CDR2: SNHLY and FYNNEI. CDR3 sequence reads: CASSDWGPNYGYTF. CDR3 sequence (DNA): TGTGCCAGCAGTGATTGGGGGCCAAACTATGGCTACACCTTC.

This chain joins TRBV27 and TRBJ2-1; D remains unclear. CDR3 length: 15 amino acids. Trimming removed 5 bases from V and 4 bases from J, with 15 bases in between. Germline CDR1 is MNHEY and CDR2 is SMNVEV (reference sequence). The CDR3 region is CASSPRGGPYNEQFF. For the CDR3, the DNA is TGTGCCAGCAGTCCCCGCGGTGGCCCATACAATGAGCAGTTCTTC.

J is TRBJ2-5 and V is TRBV6-1; 8 nucleotides agree with TRBD2. The trim removed 5 bases at V and 3 bases at J, leaving 5 bases unmatched. Per germline, CDR1 MNHNS and CDR2 SASEGT. This CDR3 contains 14 residues. The CDR3 here is CASSKLADKETQYF. CDR3 nucleotides: TGTGCCAGCAGTAAACTAGCGGACAAAGAGACCCAGTACTTC.

Turning to this clone: The same CDR3 is also encoded by other DNA sequences in this sample. The J gene is TRBJ2-7, the V gene TRBV14, with 10 bases fitting TRBD2. Germline values: CDR1 SGHDN, CDR2 FVKESK. The CDR3 loop spans 15 amino acids. V was clipped by 1 base and J by 1 base; unmatched bases: 1. The CDR3 coding sequence is TGTGCCAGCAGCCAAGCTAGCGGGAGTTCCTACGAGCAGTACTTC. It encodes CASSQASGSSYEQYF.

V is TRBV4-2 and J is TRBJ2-3; D perhaps matches TRBD2 (7 bases). The CDR3 is made up of 15 amino acids. V was cut by 1 base and J by 4 bases, with 12 bases left in between. Germline assignment: CDR1 LGHNA and CDR2 YNFKEQ. The CDR3 spells CASSQARGGADTQYF. CDR3 bases: TGTGCCAGCAGCCAAGCGCGAGGGGGGGCAGATACGCAGTATTTT.

This clone was detected a few times. The chain is built from TRBV14 and TRBJ2-3; weak D call: TRBD2 (7 bases). Trimming stripped 7 bases from V and 5 bases from J, with 16 bases between. CDR1 is SGHDN, CDR2 FVKESK, per germline. The CDR3 is 14 residues long. The DNA for the CDR3 is TGTGCCAGCACGGAGGGGGGGTATCGAGATACGCAGTATTTT. Residues: CASTEGGYRDTQYF.

This clone was counted a few times. The genes are TRBV6-1 and TRBJ2-1; TRBD1 matches at 8 bases. The CDR3 covers 14 residues. Germline V lookup: CDR1 MNHNS, CDR2 SASEGT. Unmatched junction bases numbered 8, after V lost 7 bases and J lost 6 bases. The CDR3 nucleotides are TGTGCCAGCACCTGGGGACAGGTCCTCAATGAGCAGTTCTTC. This codes for CASTWGQVLNEQFF.

This sequence joins TRBV19 and TRBJ2-1; no firm D call. V was shortened by 3 bases and J by 0 bases, with 12 bases between the two germline ends. The CDR3 totals 16 residues. Germline values: CDR1 LNHDA, CDR2 SQIVND (reference sequence). DNA of the CDR3: TGTGCCAGTAGTATCCAAGGCTACAGCTCCTACAATGAGCAGTTCTTC. It yields the protein CASSIQGYSSYNEQFF.

V is TRBV6-5 and J is TRBJ2-2; D is perhaps TRBD1 (5 bases). This CDR3 spans 14 amino acids. With 5 bases removed from V and 5 bases from J, the gap between germline ends came to 12 bases. The germline V gene has CDR1 MNHEY and CDR2 SVGAGI. The CDR3 loop is CASSPGYDTGELFF. CDR3 nucleotides: TGTGCCAGCAGTCCAGGGTACGATACCGGGGAGCTGTTTTTT.

Of note for this clone: Other DNA variants within this sample encode the same CDR3. This chain uses TRBV28 with TRBJ2-3; possibly TRBD2 for D (5 bases). CDR1 and CDR2 (germline): MDHEN, SYDVKM. Trimming removed 3 bases from V and 3 bases from J, with 13 bases in between. The CDR3 contains 15 residues. CDR3 protein: CASSLAGGRTDTQYF. In DNA, the CDR3 is TGTGCCAGCAGTTTGGCCGGCGGGCGTACAGATACGCAGTATTTT. The whole variable domain, remainder taken from reference TRBV28 and TRBJ2-3, is DVKVTQSSRYLVKRTGEKVFLECVQDMDHENMFWYRQDPGLGLRLIYFSYDVKMKEKGDIPEGYSVSREKKERFSLILESASTNQTSMYLCASSLAGGRTDTQYFGPGTRLTVL.

This sequence joins TRBV18 and TRBJ2-7; the match to TRBD2 covers 9 bases. Germline values: CDR1 KGHSH, CDR2 LQKENI. J lost 3 bases, V lost 3 bases, and 6 bases had no gene match. The CDR3 runs to 15 residues. The CDR3 is CASSPTSGNGYEQYF. In DNA form, the CDR3 reads TGTGCCAGCTCACCGACTAGCGGTAACGGCTACGAGCAGTACTTC.

This clone was detected only once. J is TRBJ1-1 and V is TRBV11-2, with D unclear. CDR1 is SGHAT and CDR2 is FQNNGV in the germline V gene. The CDR3 contains 11 residues. Trimming took 5 bases from V and 3 from J, leaving 4 bases between them. In nucleotides, the CDR3 is TGTGCCAGCAGCCTTTACACTGAAGCTTTCTTT. This codes for CASSLYTEAFF.

The chain has TRBV7-9 and TRBJ2-7, with 9 bases identical to TRBD1. The germline gives CDR1 SEHNR, CDR2 FQNEAQ (reference sequence). This CDR3 is 15 amino acids long. V trimming: 0 bases; J trimming: 3 bases; junction bases outside the gene matches: 3. CDR3 in amino acids: CASSLAGTGFYEQYF. The CDR3 region has the DNA TGTGCCAGCAGCTTAGCGGGGACAGGGTTCTACGAGCAGTACTTC.